These 21 T cell receptor beta chains share one sample of origin, sequenced in a study of T cell responses to AZD1222 COVID-19 vaccine. Here immunoSEQ multiplex PCR was the method, and the copy in TCRdb shows in-frame clones only, minus some. This table holds about 130,000 clones, roughly nine tenths found once. This specimen consisted of peripheral blood, obtained on day 0 of AZD1222 vaccination. Source of these receptors: an adult in good health.

The chain is built from TRBV7-6 and TRBJ1-2; D gene uncertain. The CDR3 runs 15 residues. Trimming left V 5 bases short and J 1 base short, with 14 bases between. Germline V gene lookup returns CDR1 SGHVS and CDR2 FNYEAQ. Here the CDR3 DNA reads TGTGCCAGCAGCCCAACGGACGGTCTTAACTATGGCTACACCTTC. Its translation: CASSPTDGLNYGYTF.

The genes are TRBV28 and TRBJ2-5; D unclear. The V and J ends lost 5 bases and 4 bases respectively, with 8 bases between them. Germline V gene lookup returns CDR1 MDHEN and CDR2 SYDVKM. This CDR3 has 12 amino acids. The CDR3 sequence: CASSLRRETQYF. CDR3 in DNA: TGTGCCAGCAGTCTAAGGCGAGAGACCCAGTACTTC.

V and J are TRBV19 and TRBJ2-1; 9 nucleotides match TRBD1. V was clipped by 5 bases and J by 7 bases; unmatched bases: 0. Germline V gene lookup returns CDR1 LNHDA and CDR2 SQIVND (reference sequence). The CDR3 is 12 amino acids. The CDR3 protein is CASSDRGNEQFF. CDR3 sequence (DNA): TGTGCCAGTAGTGACAGGGGGAATGAGCAGTTCTTC.

The chain has TRBV6-1 and TRBJ2-4; D uncertain. Per the germline V gene, CDR1 is MNHNS and CDR2 is SASEGT. This CDR3 has 18 amino acids. Trimming took off 1 base at V and 3 bases at J, with 19 bases between the two ends. CDR3 nucleotide sequence: TGTGCCAGCAGTGAAGGGGTACCCATCGTGGTTGTCAAAAACATTCAGTACTTC. It yields the protein CASSEGVPIVVVKNIQYF.

The CDR3 region is CATSEGGSYQETQYF. The DNA for the CDR3 is TGTGCCACCAGTGAGGGCGGTTCTTACCAAGAGACCCAGTACTTC. This chain uses TRBV24-1 with TRBJ2-5; the D is unclear. The germline CDR1 and CDR2 sequences are KGHDR and SFDVKD. V was cut by 4 bases and J by 0 bases, with 11 bases left in between. This CDR3 contains 15 residues.

This chain connects TRBV10-1 to TRBJ2-7; D gene ambiguous. The V end lost 3 bases, the J end lost 4 bases, and 4 bases lay between the germline ends. The germline V gene has CDR1 WNHNN and CDR2 SYGVQD (reference sequence). This CDR3 comprises 11 residues. The CDR3 region has the DNA TGCGCCAGCAGTGATGGTTACGAGCAGTACTTC. Translation gives CASSDGYEQYF.

The chain joins TRBV19 to TRBJ2-6, with a possible D match to TRBD1 (6 bases). The CDR3 covers 17 residues. The V gene lost 8 bases and the J gene lost 2 bases, with 19 bases spanning the gap. CDR1 and CDR2 from the germline V gene are LNHDA and SQIVND (reference sequence). CDR3 coding DNA: TGTGCCAGTCTGGGGGCAGGGGCTGTTCCTGGGGCCAACGTCCTGACTTTC. It yields the protein CASLGAGAVPGANVLTF.

Here the CDR3 DNA reads TGTGCCAGCAGTGCCCTAGCGTCCTACAATGAGCAGTTCTTC. It is translated as CASSALASYNEQFF. The chain employs TRBV28 and TRBJ2-1, with D possibly being TRBD2 (6 bases). This CDR3 comprises 14 residues. Germline lookup yields CDR1 MDHEN and CDR2 SYDVKM. Trimming took off 5 bases at V and 1 base at J, with 9 bases between the two ends. The full variable domain, in which reference TRBV28 and TRBJ2-1 provide the parts outside the CDR3, is DVKVTQSSRYLVKRTGEKVFLECVQDMDHENMFWYRQDPGLGLRLIYFSYDVKMKEKGDIPEGYSVSREKKERFSLILESASTNQTSMYLCASSALASYNEQFFGPGTRLTVL.

The rearrangement links TRBV7-2 to TRBJ2-7; TRBD1 might be the D (5 bases). The V and J ends lost 1 base and 6 bases respectively, with 13 bases between them. The CDR3 runs 14 residues. The germline V gene encodes CDR1 SGHTA and CDR2 FQGNSA. The CDR3 here is CASSLEGFRVEQYF. The CDR3 DNA sequence: TGTGCCAGCAGCTTAGAGGGGTTTAGGGTCGAGCAGTACTTC.

V and J are TRBV7-3 and TRBJ1-2; 7 positions agree with TRBD1. The germline CDR1 and CDR2 sequences are SGHTA and FQGTGA. CDR3 length: 17 amino acids. Trimming at V came to 2 bases and at J to 2 bases, leaving 11 bases not matched to a gene. The CDR3 DNA follows: TGTGCCAGCAGCTTACGCCCCGGGACAGCCTACAACTATGGCTACACCTTC. Its protein product is CASSLRPGTAYNYGYTF.

The rearrangement uses TRBV9 and TRBJ2-2; tentatively, D is TRBD2 (6 bases). This CDR3 has 18 residues. The germline V gene encodes CDR1 SGDLS and CDR2 YYNGEE. V lost 4 bases and J 0 bases, leaving 19 bases between the germline ends. CDR3 sequence (DNA): TGTGCCAGCAGCCCACCCCATAGTCGGGAGACGAACACCGGGGAGCTGTTTTTT. It yields the protein CASSPPHSRETNTGELFF.

The chain couples TRBV15 to TRBJ1-6, with D possibly matching TRBD1 (5 bases). This CDR3 is 18 amino acids long. The V and J ends lost 2 bases and 4 bases respectively, with 18 bases between them. Germline V gives CDR1 LNHNV, CDR2 YYDKDF (reference sequence). This CDR3 is CATSRPSGLRNYNSPLHF. CDR3 DNA sequence: TGTGCCACCAGCAGACCCTCAGGGCTTCGGAATTATAATTCACCCCTCCACTTT.

The chain carries TRBV15 and TRBJ2-5; possibly TRBD1 or TRBD2 for D (5 bases each). Trimming stripped 3 bases from V and 6 bases from J, with 11 bases between. The CDR3 is made up of 13 amino acids. Germline V gene sequence: CDR1 LNHNV, CDR2 YYDKDF (reference sequence). In DNA form, the CDR3 reads TGTGCCACCAGCAGGGTGGGGGTCCAGACCCAGTACTTC. As protein: CATSRVGVQTQYF.

Only one count was recorded for this clone. The genes are TRBV7-9 and TRBJ2-7, with D unresolved. V was pared by 6 bases and J by 6 bases, with 9 bases between. Germline V CDR1 and CDR2: SEHNR, FQNEAQ (reference sequence). The CDR3 covers 11 residues. The CDR3 DNA reads TGTGCCAGCAGTGTACGGTCCGAGCAGTACTTC. This codes for CASSVRSEQYF.

The rearrangement joins TRBV7-9 to TRBJ2-1; no reliable D call. V was shortened by 3 bases and J by 13 bases, with 10 bases between the two germline ends. Germline V gene lookup returns CDR1 SEHNR and CDR2 FQNEAQ (reference sequence). The CDR3 is made up of 11 amino acids. CDR3 region: CASSFRFEQFF. The CDR3 DNA is TGTGCCAGCAGCTTCCGTTTTGAACAGTTCTTC.

This chain connects TRBV28 to TRBJ2-7; D is perhaps TRBD1 (6 bases). V lost 7 bases to trimming and J lost 3 bases, with 16 bases between them. This CDR3 spans 14 amino acids. Germline lookup yields CDR1 MDHEN and CDR2 SYDVKM. DNA for the CDR3: TGTGCCAGCACCCCCCACAGGGAACACTACGAGCAGTACTTC. It translates to CASTPHREHYEQYF.

The chain is built from TRBV5-1 and TRBJ1-4; no clear D gene. The CDR3 is 15 amino acids. V lost 0 bases, J lost 1 base, and 7 bases lay in between. Germline V gene data show CDR1 as SGHRS and CDR2 as YFSETQ. Written as DNA, the CDR3 is TGCGCCAGCAGCTTGGCCATGGGAACTAATGAAAAACTGTTTTTT. Amino acid sequence: CASSLAMGTNEKLFF.

This sequence joins TRBV12-3 or TRBV12-4 and TRBJ1-3; the D is unclear. Trimming stripped 3 bases from V and 2 bases from J, with 5 bases between. The CDR3 is made up of 13 amino acids. DNA for the CDR3: TGTGCCAGCAGTTTTAGTGCTGGAAACACCATATATTTT. Encoded protein: CASSFSAGNTIYF.

The chain uses TRBV27 and TRBJ1-4; D is ambiguous. Germline V gene lookup returns CDR1 MNHEY and CDR2 SMNVEV (reference sequence). Deletions cut 2 bases from V and 0 bases from J, with 13 bases between. The length of the CDR3 is 17 residues. CDR3 in DNA: TGTGCCAGCAGTTTACGGGGTTCGGGTGCAACTAATGAAAAACTGTTTTTT. Translation: CASSLRGSGATNEKLFF.

The chain employs TRBV2 and TRBJ1-1; D call uncertain. This CDR3 contains 16 residues. Trimming removed 7 bases from V and 3 bases from J, with 21 bases in between. Germline V gene data show CDR1 as SNHLY and CDR2 as FYNNEI. CDR3 protein: CASTPGGPLADTEAFF. DNA of the CDR3: TGTGCCAGCACCCCCGGAGGGCCCCTTGCGGACACTGAAGCTTTCTTT. Full variable domain (missing parts from reference TRBV2 and TRBJ1-1): EPEVTQTPSHQVTQMGQEVILRCVPISNHLYFYWYRQILGQKVEFLVSFYNNEISEKSEIFDDQFSVERPDGSNFTLKIRSTKLEDSAMYFCASTPGGPLADTEAFFGQGTRLTVV.

The rearrangement links TRBV3-1 (or the pseudogene TRBV3-2) to TRBJ1-1, with 12 bases that match TRBD1. Germline lookup yields CDR1 LGHDT and CDR2 YNNKEL (reference sequence). The V segment lost 3 bases and the J segment 5 bases; nucleotides outside the gene matches: 7. The CDR3 loop spans 16 amino acids. CDR3 sequence (DNA): TGTGCCAGCAGCCAGGGACAGGGGGCATTGGGGACTGAAGCTTTCTTT. This codes for CASSQGQGALGTEAFF.